This T cell receptor (beta chain) was obtained from a study of control samples from healthy donors and cancer patients. Germline assignment: CDR1 LNHDA and CDR2 SQIVND (reference sequence). V lost 5 bases to trimming and J lost 8 bases, with 22 bases between them. The CDR3 has 17 amino acids. Sequenced by immunoSEQ multiplex PCR; TCRdb stores in-frame clones only, minus some. The table shows about 130,000 clones, with roughly 84% occurring only once. The sequenced material came from blood. The J gene is TRBJ1-6, the V gene TRBV19; TRBD1 might be the D (5 bases). This receptor was taken from a man in his fifties or sixties in good health. DNA for the CDR3: TGTGCCAGTAGTGGGGCAGGGTTCGCGAATTTCGATTCACCCCTCCACTTT. Translation gives CASSGAGFANFDSPLHF.